What follows is one T cell receptor beta chain and its context. TCRdb redid the calling of the 5' RACE reads with MiXCR, one entry per CDR3 protein. Here the sample spans 560,000 or so distinct CDR3 sequences, 15% to 20% being singletons. This entry comes from a study of T-cell memory formation after mild COVID-19. With 2 bases removed from V and 4 bases from J, the gap between germline ends came to 12 bases. This CDR3 has 15 amino acids. CDR1 is MGHDK and CDR2 is SYGVNS in the germline V gene. The chain recombines TRBV25-1 with TRBJ2-1; TRBD2 is a possible D gene (7 bases). This sequence was found in an adult woman who had mild COVID-19 (a few samples of this study predate the infection). Cell type and time point are not known. Specimen: PBMCs or a T cell subset sorted from them (not recorded which). The CDR3 sequence: CASSEVGGGYNEQFF. CDR3 bases: TGTGCCAGCAGTGAAGTAGGGGGAGGGTACAATGAGCAGTTCTTC.